The T cell receptor beta chain under discussion was sequenced for a study of blood T cell repertoires in COVID-19. Study as a whole: The origin of the acute and convalescent COVID-19 samples was the United States, Italy and Spain. From T cells, B-cell-depleted T cells, or PBMCs came the material, which was cDNA or gDNA.

Per the original methods: Nucleated cell number was recorded as an estimate derived from reference gene primer amplification. Only in-frame clones appear in the TCRdb table, and some are missing; sequencing was by immunoSEQ multiplex PCR. The V and J calls and the clone size are those of that table, but D and trimming were determined from the DNA. The sample consists of 120,000 to 150,000 clones, roughly 84% of them appearing once. CDR1 is GTSNPN, CDR2 SVGIG, per germline (reference sequence). The CDR3 spans 11 residues. V was cut by 4 bases and J by 3 bases, with 7 bases left in between. The sample comprised peripheral blood. This TCR was sampled from a human donor in a cohort sampled during active COVID-19. The chain uses TRBV30 and TRBJ2-7, with D perhaps matching TRBD1 (6 bases). The CDR3 is CAWTGDYEQYF. The DNA for the CDR3 is TGTGCCTGGACAGGGGACTACGAGCAGTACTTC.